The 21 T cell receptor beta chains below were found in one sample sequenced in a study of vaccination and CD4 T cells after COVID-19. With the Oncomine TCR Beta short-read assay, DNA from cultured CD4+ T cells was sequenced. TCRdb re-derived calls from the PCR reads in MiXCR, one entry per CDR3 protein. This sample carries thousands of distinct CDR3 sequences, roughly 48% of them seen once, and the ten largest clones take about 25%. The antigens of these receptors remain unknown. Treatment denoted: approximately 9-day PBMC culture with coronavirus spike peptide pools or control peptides (ViraFEST assay). CD4+ T lymphocytes from the unexposed donor were collected before the COVID-19 pandemic (2011-2018). Sequenced material: CD4+ T cells from blood, cultured in vitro. Source of these receptors: a human donor in good health.

This clonotype has a handful of counts. The V call is TRBV10-3, the J call TRBJ2-3, with D possibly being TRBD1 (5 bases). Germline CDR1 reads ENHRY; CDR2 reads SYGVKD. Trimming took 7 bases from V and 0 from J, leaving 14 bases between them. This CDR3 comprises 15 residues. Written as DNA, the CDR3 is TGTGCCATCAAGCCGCAGGGTTCTAGCACAGATACGCAGTATTTT. Translating gives CAIKPQGSSTDTQYF.

The V and J genes are TRBV7-2 and TRBJ2-7; 11 nucleotides line up with TRBD2. V dropped 4 bases and J dropped 2; count of bases not matched to a gene: 4. Per the germline V gene, CDR1 is SGHTA and CDR2 is FQGNSA. The CDR3 consists of 15 residues. CDR3: CASSSSGRPPYEQYF. In DNA, the CDR3 is TGTGCCAGCAGCTCTAGCGGGAGGCCCCCCTACGAGCAGTACTTC. Full variable domain (missing parts from reference TRBV7-2 and TRBJ2-7): GAGVSQSPSNKVTEKGKDVELRCDPISGHTALYWYRQSLGQGLEFLIYFQGNSAPDKSGLPSDRFSAERTGGSVSTLTIQRTQQEDSAVYLCASSSSGRPPYEQYFGPGTRLTVT.

This clonotype was counted a few times. V and J are TRBV6-5 and TRBJ1-2; D ambiguous. Trimming took 0 bases from V and 1 from J, leaving 9 bases between them. Per the germline V gene, CDR1 is MNHEY and CDR2 is SVGAGI. The CDR3 is made up of 15 amino acids. The CDR3 spells CASSYSGRSNYGYTF. The CDR3 DNA is TGTGCCAGCAGTTACTCCGGGCGGAGTAACTATGGCTACACCTTC.

The CDR3 DNA follows: TGTGCCAGCAGTTACAGAGGGCAGGGGGCGGGTGAGCAGTACTTC. Its translation: CASSYRGQGAGEQYF. V is TRBV6-5 and J is TRBJ2-7; the match to TRBD1 covers 8 bases. After removal of 2 bases from V and 7 bases from J, the junction contained 10 bases not matched to a gene. Germline-derived CDR1 and CDR2 are MNHEY and SVGAGI. The CDR3 is 15 amino acids.

The V and J genes are TRBV19 and TRBJ2-7; D may be TRBD1 (6 bases). The V and J ends lost 4 bases and 0 bases respectively, with 10 bases between them. This CDR3 comprises 14 residues. Germline V lookup: CDR1 LNHDA, CDR2 SQIVND (reference sequence). CDR3 residues: CASSRGHLSYEQYF. In DNA form, the CDR3 reads TGTGCCAGTAGTAGGGGACACCTCTCCTACGAGCAGTACTTC.

The chain carries TRBV20-1 and TRBJ1-5, with D uncertain. The germline V gene encodes CDR1 DFQATT and CDR2 SNEGSKA (reference sequence). CDR3 size: 14 residues. The germline V and J ends were trimmed by 4 bases and 0 bases, with 10 bases remaining between them. The CDR3 here is CSATTGDSNQPQHF. CDR3 bases: TGCAGTGCTACCACCGGGGATAGCAATCAGCCCCAGCATTTT.

This chain links TRBV7-6 with TRBJ2-3; possible D gene TRBD2, 7 bases. Germline V lookup: CDR1 SGHVS, CDR2 FNYEAQ. The CDR3 has 18 residues. V lost 1 base to trimming and J lost 9 bases, with 26 bases between them. Here the CDR3 reads CASSLGPGAGSTGGTQYF. The CDR3 nucleotides are TGTGCCAGCAGCTTAGGCCCCGGAGCCGGATCGACGGGGGGCACGCAGTATTTT.

The chain carries TRBV4-3 and TRBJ1-4, with TRBD1 matching 10 bases. The CDR3 spans 16 residues. Trimming took 0 bases from V and 8 from J; bases not matched to a gene: 6. Germline values: CDR1 LGHNA, CDR2 YSLEER. In DNA form, the CDR3 reads TGCGCCAGCAGCCAAGAATGGGGGACAGGGGCCGAAAAACTGTTTTTT. Residues: CASSQEWGTGAEKLFF.

The J gene is TRBJ1-2, the V gene TRBV27; maybe TRBD1 (6 bases). Looked up from germline, CDR1 is MNHEY and CDR2 is SMNVEV (reference sequence). The CDR3 is 13 amino acids. V dropped 6 bases and J dropped 5 bases, with 13 bases sitting between them. This chain's CDR3 is CASSYKTGYGYTF. The CDR3, as DNA: TGTGCCAGCAGCTATAAAACAGGGTATGGCTACACCTTC.

This clonotype was observed a handful of times. The chain is built from TRBV7-9 and TRBJ1-2, with 7 bases that match TRBD1. The CDR3 is 23 residues long. The V segment lost 1 base and the J segment 4 bases; nucleotides outside the gene matches: 30. Germline V gene lookup returns CDR1 SEHNR and CDR2 FQNEAQ (reference sequence). This CDR3 reads CASSLEGGAPPYRGGNRVYGYTF. The CDR3 DNA is TGTGCCAGCAGCTTAGAGGGGGGGGCCCCACCATACAGGGGTGGTAATCGGGTCTATGGCTACACCTTC.

The V gene is TRBV19, the J gene TRBJ1-2, with 9 bases lining up with TRBD1. The CDR3 contains 16 residues. The V gene end was trimmed by 5 bases and the J gene end by 5 bases; junction bases not matched to a gene: 12. CDR1 is LNHDA and CDR2 is SQIVND in the germline V gene (reference sequence). DNA of the CDR3: TGTGCCAGTAGTGCTACCGGGACAGGGAGATATTATGGCTACACCTTC. Residues: CASSATGTGRYYGYTF.

This chain joins TRBV19 and TRBJ2-7; TRBD2 matches at 8 bases. In germline, CDR1 is LNHDA, CDR2 SQIVND (reference sequence). Trimming cost V 9 bases and J 4 bases; bases outside gene matches: 2. CDR3 length equals 11 residues. Here the CDR3 reads CASGGGYEQYF. The CDR3 nucleotides read TGTGCCAGCGGGGGGGGTTACGAGCAGTACTTC.

The gene calls are TRBV2 and TRBJ2-5; 9 nucleotides match TRBD2. The CDR3 loop spans 12 amino acids. CDR1 and CDR2 from the germline V gene are SNHLY and FYNNEI. The V gene end was trimmed by 6 bases and the J gene end by 4 bases; junction bases not matched to a gene: 0. This chain's CDR3 is CASRLAGETQYF. In DNA, the CDR3 is TGTGCCAGCAGACTAGCGGGAGAGACCCAGTACTTC.

This clonotype was seen only a few times. The rearrangement links TRBV19 to TRBJ1-2; D remains unclear. CDR3 length equals 15 residues. Germline CDR1 and CDR2: LNHDA and SQIVND (reference sequence). V was clipped by 1 base and J by 0 bases, with 9 bases between them. CDR3 residues: CASSIVGVANYGYTF. DNA for the CDR3: TGTGCCAGTAGTATAGTTGGGGTAGCTAACTATGGCTACACCTTC.

The gene calls are TRBV5-4 and TRBJ1-2; D call uncertain. There are 14 residues in the CDR3. CDR1 SGHNT and CDR2 YYREEE come from the germline V gene (reference sequence). The ends were cut back, 3 bases at V and 1 base at J, with 10 bases in the middle. This CDR3 reads CASSSPGLNYGYTF. CDR3 nucleotides: TGTGCCAGCAGCTCGCCGGGTCTTAACTATGGCTACACCTTC.

The V call is TRBV7-2, the J call TRBJ2-3; TRBD2 aligns across 8 bases. V was clipped by 5 bases and J by 4 bases; unmatched bases: 8. This CDR3 contains 15 residues. Looked up from germline, CDR1 is SGHTA and CDR2 is FQGNSA. The CDR3, as DNA: TGTGCCAGCAGCCTGGCGGGAGGTGGGGCAGATACGCAGTATTTT. It yields the protein CASSLAGGGADTQYF.

The chain links TRBV10-3 to TRBJ2-7, with 7 nucleotides matching TRBD1. Germline loops: CDR1 ENHRY, CDR2 SYGVKD. Losses at the gene ends were 3 bases for V and 7 bases for J; bases not matched to a gene: 12. This CDR3 region has 15 residues. CDR3 coding DNA: TGTGCCATCAGTGAAGACAGGGTTCGGGCTGGGGAGCAGTACTTC. Protein: CAISEDRVRAGEQYF.

This clonotype has more than one count but fewer than ten. V usage is TRBV15 and J usage is TRBJ2-3; no definite D call. Germline V gives CDR1 LNHNV, CDR2 YYDKDF (reference sequence). The CDR3 spans 14 residues. Trimming left V 5 bases short and J 2 bases short, with 11 bases between. The CDR3 bases are TGTGCCACCAGCTTCCAGCACGACACAGATACGCAGTATTTT. Translation gives CATSFQHDTDTQYF.

The CDR3 here is CASSFRQGIGYGYTF. For the CDR3, the DNA is TGTGCCAGTAGTTTCCGACAGGGCATAGGTTATGGCTACACCTTC. This chain joins TRBV19 and TRBJ1-2; TRBD1 matches at 7 bases. V lost 5 bases, J lost 5 bases, and 11 bases stayed unmatched. Germline CDR1 is LNHDA and CDR2 is SQIVND (reference sequence). The CDR3 extends over 15 amino acids.

The chain employs TRBV19 and TRBJ2-2; the match to TRBD1 covers 8 bases. The CDR3 runs to 20 residues. CDR1 LNHDA and CDR2 SQIVND come from the germline V gene (reference sequence). V was clipped by 4 bases and J by 0 bases; unmatched bases: 16. The CDR3 DNA follows: TGTGCCAGTAGTACTCGACCCCGGGACACACAGGGGGCGAACACCGGGGAGCTGTTTTTT. Translating gives CASSTRPRDTQGANTGELFF. The full variable domain, in which reference TRBV19 and TRBJ2-2 provide the parts outside the CDR3, is DGGITQSPKYLFRKEGQNVTLSCEQNLNHDAMYWYRQDPGQGLRLIYYSQIVNDFQKGDIAEGYSVSREKKESFPLTVTSAQKNPTAFYLCASSTRPRDTQGANTGELFFGEGSRLTVL.

The chain carries TRBV6-5 and TRBJ2-6; D gene ambiguous. In germline, CDR1 is MNHEY, CDR2 SVGAGI. The CDR3 contains 16 residues. Trimming left V 2 bases short and J 3 bases short, with 11 bases between. The CDR3 spells CASSYPTAIGANVLTF. CDR3 sequence (DNA): TGTGCCAGCAGTTACCCGACGGCGATTGGGGCCAACGTCCTGACTTTC.